The T cell receptor (beta chain) under discussion was sequenced for a study of shared clonotypes between healthy human individuals. Study findings and constraints: Generation of non-shared clonotypes was less probable than generation of clonotypes shared by all four donors.

As for this clone: Its antigen remains unknown.

The CDR3 has 15 residues. V lost 3 bases, J lost 0 bases, and 12 bases lay in between. Per the germline V gene, CDR1 is MNHEY and CDR2 is SMNVEV (reference sequence). The method was immunoSEQ multiplex PCR; TCRdb's version includes in-frame clones alone and lacks a portion of them. The repertoire holds about 680,000 clones, around 90% seen once, with nearly 25% in the top ten. The naive CD8 population came from CD45RO-negative cells selected for CCR7, without terminally differentiated effector memory CD45RA+ cells. The receptor comes from a young man in good health. Sequenced sample: naive CD8+ T cells sorted from blood. This chain connects TRBV27 to TRBJ2-7; possibly TRBD2 for D (5 bases). This CDR3 reads CASSFDGDSSYEQYF. DNA for the CDR3: TGTGCCAGCAGTTTTGACGGGGATAGCTCCTACGAGCAGTACTTC.